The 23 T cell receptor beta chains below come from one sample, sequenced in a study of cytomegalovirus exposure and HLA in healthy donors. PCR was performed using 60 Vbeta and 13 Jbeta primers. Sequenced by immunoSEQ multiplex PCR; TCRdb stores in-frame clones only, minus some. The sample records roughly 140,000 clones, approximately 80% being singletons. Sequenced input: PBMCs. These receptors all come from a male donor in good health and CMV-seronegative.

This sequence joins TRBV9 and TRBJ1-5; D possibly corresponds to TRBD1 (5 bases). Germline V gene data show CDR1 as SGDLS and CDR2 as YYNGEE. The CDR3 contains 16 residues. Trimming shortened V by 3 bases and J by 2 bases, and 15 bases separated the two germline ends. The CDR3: CASSAGGGYGNQPQHF. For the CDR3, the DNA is TGTGCCAGCAGCGCCGGGGGAGGCTACGGCAATCAGCCCCAGCATTTT.

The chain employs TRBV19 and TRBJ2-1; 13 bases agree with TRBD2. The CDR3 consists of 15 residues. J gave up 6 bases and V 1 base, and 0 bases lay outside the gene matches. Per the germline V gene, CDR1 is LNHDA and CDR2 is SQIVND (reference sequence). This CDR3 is CASSIGTSGSNEQFF. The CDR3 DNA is TGTGCCAGTAGTATAGGGACTAGCGGGAGCAATGAGCAGTTCTTC.

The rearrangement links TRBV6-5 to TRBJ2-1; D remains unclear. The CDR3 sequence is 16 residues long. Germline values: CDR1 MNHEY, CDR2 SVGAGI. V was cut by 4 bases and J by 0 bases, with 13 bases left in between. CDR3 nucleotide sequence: TGTGCCAGCAGTTCCAAGTCCGCGAGCTCCTACAATGAGCAGTTCTTC. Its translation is CASSSKSASSYNEQFF.

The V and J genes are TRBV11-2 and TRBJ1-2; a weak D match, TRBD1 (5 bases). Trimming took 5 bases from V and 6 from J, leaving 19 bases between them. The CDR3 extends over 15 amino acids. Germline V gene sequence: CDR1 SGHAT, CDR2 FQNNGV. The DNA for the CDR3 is TGTGCCAGCAGCCTCCTAAACACAGGTCTAAATGGCTACACCTTC. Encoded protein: CASSLLNTGLNGYTF.

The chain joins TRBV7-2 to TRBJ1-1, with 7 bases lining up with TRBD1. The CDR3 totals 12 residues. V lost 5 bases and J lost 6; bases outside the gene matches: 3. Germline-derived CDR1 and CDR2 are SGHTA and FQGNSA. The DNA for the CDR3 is TGTGCCAGCAGCCGGGGACAGTCTGAAGCTTTCTTT. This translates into CASSRGQSEAFF.

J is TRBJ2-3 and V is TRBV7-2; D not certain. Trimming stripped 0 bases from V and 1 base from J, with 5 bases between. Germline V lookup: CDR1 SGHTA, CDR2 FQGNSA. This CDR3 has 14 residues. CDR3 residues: CASSLARGTDTQYF. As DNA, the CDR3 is TGTGCCAGCAGCTTAGCGCGTGGCACAGATACGCAGTATTTT.

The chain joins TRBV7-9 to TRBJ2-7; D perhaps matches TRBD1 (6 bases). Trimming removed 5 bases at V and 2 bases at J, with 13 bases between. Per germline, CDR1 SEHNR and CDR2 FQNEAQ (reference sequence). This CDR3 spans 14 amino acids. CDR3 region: CASSRPGTPYEQYF. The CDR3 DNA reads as TGTGCCAGCAGCCGTCCCGGGACACCCTACGAGCAGTACTTC. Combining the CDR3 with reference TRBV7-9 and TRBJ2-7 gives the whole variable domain DTGVSQNPRHKITKRGQNVTFRCDPISEHNRLYWYRQTLGQGPEFLTYFQNEAQLEKSRLLSDRFSAERPKGSFSTLEIQRTEQGDSAMYLCASSRPGTPYEQYFGPGTRLTVT.

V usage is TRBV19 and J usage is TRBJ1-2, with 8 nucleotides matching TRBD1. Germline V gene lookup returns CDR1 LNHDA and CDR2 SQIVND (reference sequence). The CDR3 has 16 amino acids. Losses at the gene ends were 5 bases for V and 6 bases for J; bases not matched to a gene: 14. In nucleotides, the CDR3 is TGTGCCAGTAGTGACTCCCAGGGGGCGTCCCCCCATGGCTACACCTTC. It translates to CASSDSQGASPHGYTF.

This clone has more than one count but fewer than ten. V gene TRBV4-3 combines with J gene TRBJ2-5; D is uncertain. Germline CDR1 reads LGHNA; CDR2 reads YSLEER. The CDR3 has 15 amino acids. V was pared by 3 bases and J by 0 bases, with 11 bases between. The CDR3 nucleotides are TGCGCCAGCAGCCAGAGATTTCCCGACCAAGAGACCCAGTACTTC. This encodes CASSQRFPDQETQYF.

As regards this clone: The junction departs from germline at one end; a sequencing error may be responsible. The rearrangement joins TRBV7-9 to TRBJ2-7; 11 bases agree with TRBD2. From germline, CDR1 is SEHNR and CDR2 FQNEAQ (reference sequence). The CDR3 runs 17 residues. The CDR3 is CSSSPLGAGLAAYEQYF. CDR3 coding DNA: TGTTCCAGCAGCCCCCTAGGGGCGGGACTAGCGGCCTACGAGCAGTACTTC.

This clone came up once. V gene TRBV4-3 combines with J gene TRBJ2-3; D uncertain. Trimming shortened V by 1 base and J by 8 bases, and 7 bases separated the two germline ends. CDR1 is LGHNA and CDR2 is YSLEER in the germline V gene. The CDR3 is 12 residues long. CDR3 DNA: TGCGCCAGCAGCCAAGTTTCCGGTACGCAGTATTTT. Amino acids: CASSQVSGTQYF.

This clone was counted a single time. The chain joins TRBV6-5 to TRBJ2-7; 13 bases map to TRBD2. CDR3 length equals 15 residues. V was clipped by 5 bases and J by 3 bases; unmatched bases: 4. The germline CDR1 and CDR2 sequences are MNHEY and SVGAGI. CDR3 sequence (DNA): TGTGCCAGCAGTCCCCGGACTAGCGGGAGCTACGAGCAGTACTTC. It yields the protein CASSPRTSGSYEQYF.

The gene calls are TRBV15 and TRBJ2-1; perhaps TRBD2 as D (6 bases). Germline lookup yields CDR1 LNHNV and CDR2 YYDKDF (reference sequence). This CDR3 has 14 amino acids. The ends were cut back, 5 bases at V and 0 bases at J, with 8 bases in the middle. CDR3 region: CATSGGISYNEQFF. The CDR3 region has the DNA TGTGCCACCAGCGGCGGGATCTCCTACAATGAGCAGTTCTTC.

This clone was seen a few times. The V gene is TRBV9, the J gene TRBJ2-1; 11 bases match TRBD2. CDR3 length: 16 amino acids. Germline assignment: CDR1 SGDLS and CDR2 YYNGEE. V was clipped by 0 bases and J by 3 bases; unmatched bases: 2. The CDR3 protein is CASSVALAGVYNEQFF. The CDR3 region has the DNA TGTGCCAGCAGCGTAGCACTAGCGGGAGTCTACAATGAGCAGTTCTTC.

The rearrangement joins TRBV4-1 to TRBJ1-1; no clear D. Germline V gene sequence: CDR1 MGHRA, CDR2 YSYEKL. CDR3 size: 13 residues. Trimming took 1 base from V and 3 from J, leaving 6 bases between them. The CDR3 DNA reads TGCGCCAGCAGCCAAGGGAGGGACACTGAAGCTTTCTTT. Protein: CASSQGRDTEAFF.

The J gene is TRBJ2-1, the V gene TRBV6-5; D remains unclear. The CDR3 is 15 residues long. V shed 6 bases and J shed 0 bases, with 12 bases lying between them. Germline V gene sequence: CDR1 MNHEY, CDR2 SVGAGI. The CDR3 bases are TGTGCCAGCAGCCGCGCATTGAGCTCCTACAATGAGCAGTTCTTC. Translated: CASSRALSSYNEQFF.

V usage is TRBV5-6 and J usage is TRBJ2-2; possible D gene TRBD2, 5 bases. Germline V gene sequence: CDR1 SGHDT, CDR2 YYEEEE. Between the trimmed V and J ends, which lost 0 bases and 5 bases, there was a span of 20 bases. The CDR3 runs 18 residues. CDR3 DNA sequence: TGTGCCAGCAGCTTGGGTACGGGCTTATTTAGCGTTACCGGGGAGCTGTTTTTT. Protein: CASSLGTGLFSVTGELFF.

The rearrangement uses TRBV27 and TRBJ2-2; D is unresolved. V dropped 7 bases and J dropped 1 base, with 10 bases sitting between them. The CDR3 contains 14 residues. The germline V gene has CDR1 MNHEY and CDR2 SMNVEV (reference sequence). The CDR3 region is CASTHLGNTGELFF. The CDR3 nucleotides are TGTGCCAGCACCCATCTCGGGAACACCGGGGAGCTGTTTTTT.

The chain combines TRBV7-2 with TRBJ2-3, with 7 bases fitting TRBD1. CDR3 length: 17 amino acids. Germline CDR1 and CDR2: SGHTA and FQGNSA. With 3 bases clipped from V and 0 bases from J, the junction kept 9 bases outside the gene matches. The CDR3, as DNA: TGTGCCAGCAGCTTCGGACAGGCGCCCTTTAGCACAGATACGCAGTATTTT. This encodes CASSFGQAPFSTDTQYF.

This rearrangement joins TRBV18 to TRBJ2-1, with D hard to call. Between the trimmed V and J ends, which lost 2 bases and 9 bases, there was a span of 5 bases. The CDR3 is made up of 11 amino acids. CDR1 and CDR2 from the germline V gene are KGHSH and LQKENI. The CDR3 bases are TGTGCCAGCTCACCAATCTCTGAGCAGTTCTTC. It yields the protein CASSPISEQFF. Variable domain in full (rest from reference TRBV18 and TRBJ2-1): NAGVMQNPRHLVRRRGQEARLRCSPMKGHSHVYWYRQLPEEGLKFMVYLQKENIIDESGMPKERFSAEFPKEGPSILRIQQVVRGDSAAYFCASSPISEQFFGPGTRLTVL.

The CDR3 bases are TGTGCCAGCAGCGAGGACTTGGGGGGGTCGGCCCAGTACTTC. Translating it yields CASSEDLGGSAQYF. The chain carries TRBV5-4 and TRBJ2-5, with 7 bases lining up with TRBD2. The CDR3 contains 14 residues. Unmatched junction bases numbered 12, after V lost 4 bases and J lost 9 bases. CDR1 is SGHNT, CDR2 YYREEE, per germline (reference sequence).

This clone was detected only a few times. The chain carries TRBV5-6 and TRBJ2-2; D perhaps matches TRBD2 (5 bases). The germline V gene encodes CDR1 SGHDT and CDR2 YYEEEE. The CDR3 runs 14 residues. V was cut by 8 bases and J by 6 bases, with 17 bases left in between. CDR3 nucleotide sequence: TGTGCCAGTGAGCCGGCTAGCTTGGCCGGGGAGCTGTTTTTT. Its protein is CASEPASLAGELFF.

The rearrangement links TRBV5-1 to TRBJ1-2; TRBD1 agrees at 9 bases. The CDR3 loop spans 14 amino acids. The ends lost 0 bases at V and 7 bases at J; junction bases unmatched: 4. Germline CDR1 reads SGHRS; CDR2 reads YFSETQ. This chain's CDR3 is CASSLGQGVFGYTF. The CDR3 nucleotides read TGCGCCAGCAGCTTGGGACAGGGGGTATTTGGCTACACCTTC.